This T cell receptor beta chain was documented in a study of blood T cell repertoires in COVID-19 (TCRdb year 2020). In the study overall: The collaborator samples originated in the United States, Italy and Spain and spanned the acute and convalescent phases of COVID-19. The prospective study material was composed of cDNA or gDNA derived from T cells, B-cell-depleted T cells, or PBMCs. Subjects who had been exposed to COVID-19, were actively infected with it, or had recovered from it provided the deeply sampled blood TCRbeta repertoires that made up the dataset. The repertoires were released in a freely available public database meant as a resource for research on the immune response to SARS-CoV-2. The samples were drawn from the first 160 participants of the ongoing ImmuneRACE study and from over a thousand subjects provided by 6 global collaborators. Sample metadata almost always included a de-identified subject ID, COVID-19 status, age in years and sex. Where HLA class I and class II types were available, the types were taken from metadata supplied by the sample provider, not from assay-based typing.

The immunoSEQ Assay, a bias-controlled multiplex PCR, was used to amplify TCRbeta CDR3 regions from genomic DNA. Per the original workflow: Nucleated cell counts per sample were estimated from amplification of reference gene primers within the assay. To quantify the absolute abundance of each unique TCRbeta CDR3 rearrangement, sequence reads were collapsed and filtered. For each sample, productive Simpson clonality was calculated as the square root of Simpson's diversity index over productive rearrangements. The immuneACCESS repertoire file appears here via TCRdb, limited to in-frame rearrangements. These files lack a portion of the clones; in checked studies, under half of the deficit traces to unresolved V genes, and the cause of the others is not known. The DNA was the basis for D and trimming; V, J and clone size are from that table. The sample contains over 40,000 clones, around 90% of them found a single time. The ten largest clones take up about a quarter of the sample.

The CDR3 measures 17 amino acids from cysteine to phenylalanine. Of all the DNA, just the CDR3 is kept, 51 bases in frame from base 1. As concerns this clone: Its antigen specificity is not known. No base-level quality is on record; no much larger clone is a single base apart.

Study-level results and caveats: Clinical and demographic metadata were provided uncurated, with the amount varying by source and participant.

Each collaborating institution followed its own protocols to collect whole blood in K2EDTA tubes. For TCRbeta analysis, collaborator samples were shipped as frozen whole blood, as isolated PBMCs, or as DNA extracted from either sample type. The sample was peripheral blood. The receptor chain draws on TRBV21-1 and TRBJ1-4. TRBV21-1 is reported as a pseudogene. The sequence was collected from a human donor in a cohort sampled during active COVID-19. The DNA sequence is as follows: TGTGCCAGCAGCCCGACCCGGGGGGCGACATCTAATGAAAAACTGTTTTTT. The resulting protein is CASSPTRGATSNEKLFF.